This entry is about one T cell receptor beta chain. The V end lost 5 bases, the J end lost 5 bases, and 10 bases lay between the germline ends. The CDR3 totals 14 residues. The germline gives CDR1 KGHSH, CDR2 LQKENI. Authors' data handling: From reference gene primer amplification, estimates of nucleated cell counts were derived. Sequencing was performed with immunoSEQ multiplex PCR; in TCRdb, only in-frame clones are kept and a portion is missing. V and J calls and clone size are given by that table; D and trimming were obtained from the DNA. The repertoire holds around 200,000 clones, with around 91% as singletons. The data derive from a study of blood T cell repertoires in COVID-19.

The rearrangement uses TRBV18 and TRBJ1-6; D is unclear. The sequence was obtained from a man aged 50 or older with acute or convalescent COVID-19. The sample comprised peripheral blood. For the CDR3, the DNA is TGTGCCAGCTCATGGCAGGCCAATAATTCACCCCTCCACTTT. Amino acids: CASSWQANNSPLHF.